Listed below are T cell receptor beta chains from one sample, sequenced in a study of beta chain features in type 1 diabetes. Measured with immunoSEQ multiplex PCR; TCRdb has only the in-frame clones, and not every one. This sample has under 900,000 clones, with roughly 17% found just once. Specimen: naive CD4+ T cells from blood. These receptors were taken from a woman younger than 35 in good health. CDR3s include the opening cysteine and the closing phenylalanine or tryptophan. A D gene is named only where the DNA matches it firmly. Only part of the rows carry a size: once, few, many, or a class if the clone is expanded.

v_call: TRBV7-2; d_call: NA; clone_size: few; j_call: TRBJ1-1; cdr3_nt: TGTGCCAGCAGCACGCGGTCCGCGAACACTGAAGCTTTCTTT; cdr3_aa: CASSTRSANTEAFF
v_call: TRBV13; d_call: NA; clone_size: few; j_call: TRBJ2-5; cdr3_nt: TGTGCCAGCAGCTTAAGGTCAGGAATACAAGAGACCCAGTACTTC; cdr3_aa: CASSLRSGIQETQYF
v_call: TRBV9; d_call: NA; clone_size: few; j_call: TRBJ2-5; cdr3_nt: TGTGCCAGCAGCGTCAGAGCGGAAGAGACCCAGTACTTC; cdr3_aa: CASSVRAEETQYF
v_call: TRBV7-9; d_call: NA; clone_size: few; j_call: TRBJ2-7; cdr3_nt: TGTGCCAGCAGCTTCAGGGGCCGGGAAGAGCAGTACTTC; cdr3_aa: CASSFRGREEQYF
v_call: TRBV7-3; d_call: NA; clone_size: NA; j_call: TRBJ2-5; cdr3_nt: TGTGCCAGCAGCTTAACCGCCGGAGGAGAGACCCAGTACTTC; cdr3_aa: CASSLTAGGETQYF
v_call: TRBV11-1; d_call: NA; clone_size: few; j_call: TRBJ2-4; cdr3_nt: TGTGCCAGCAGCGCCTTAGGGGCGTCCAAAAACATTCAGTACTTC; cdr3_aa: CASSALGASKNIQYF
v_call: TRBV28; d_call: TRBD2; clone_size: few; j_call: TRBJ2-3; cdr3_nt: TGTGCCACCCCCGGGACTAGCGGGTCCGCTAGCACAGATACGCAGTATTTT; cdr3_aa: CATPGTSGSASTDTQYF
v_call: TRBV10-3; d_call: TRBD2; clone_size: NA; j_call: TRBJ2-2; cdr3_nt: TGTGCCATCAGTGAGTCGCTAGCGGGTATCGGGGAGCTGTTTTTT; cdr3_aa: CAISESLAGIGELFF
v_call: TRBV9; d_call: NA; clone_size: NA; j_call: TRBJ2-1; cdr3_nt: TGTGCCAGCAGCGTTAGCGTGGGGGAGAACAATGAGCAGTTCTTC; cdr3_aa: CASSVSVGENNEQFF
v_call: TRBV7-9; d_call: NA; clone_size: few; j_call: TRBJ2-5; cdr3_nt: TGTGCCAGCAGCTTCGACCGCAGGGCGCATGGGACCCAGTACTTC; cdr3_aa: CASSFDRRAHGTQYF
v_call: TRBV7-9; d_call: NA; clone_size: few; j_call: TRBJ2-1; cdr3_nt: TGTGCCAGCAGCTATAATGAGGCTAGCGGACAGGGTGAGCAGTTCTTC; cdr3_aa: CASSYNEASGQGEQFF
v_call: TRBV2; d_call: NA; clone_size: NA; j_call: TRBJ2-7; cdr3_nt: TGTGCCAGCAGTGAAGAGTCAGGGGACCAGGGATACGAGCAGTACTTC; cdr3_aa: CASSEESGDQGYEQYF
v_call: TRBV9; d_call: NA; clone_size: NA; j_call: TRBJ1-2; cdr3_nt: TGTGCCAGCAGCGTAGATCCAAACTACGGCTACACCTTC; cdr3_aa: CASSVDPNYGYTF
v_call: TRBV7-2; d_call: NA; clone_size: NA; j_call: TRBJ1-5; cdr3_nt: TGTGCCAGCAGCTTAGTTGGAGGGGGAAATCAGCCCCAGCATTTT; cdr3_aa: CASSLVGGGNQPQHF
v_call: TRBV10-3; d_call: NA; clone_size: NA; j_call: TRBJ2-3; cdr3_nt: TGTGCCATCAGTATGGCGGCGACCTCCACAGATACGCAGTATTTT; cdr3_aa: CAISMAATSTDTQYF
v_call: TRBV9; d_call: NA; clone_size: NA; j_call: TRBJ2-1; cdr3_nt: TGTGCCAGCAGCGTAGATCCTAAGACCTACAATGAGCAGTTCTTC; cdr3_aa: CASSVDPKTYNEQFF
v_call: TRBV10-3; d_call: NA; clone_size: few; j_call: TRBJ1-5; cdr3_nt: TGTGCCATCAGTGAGTCTTTGGTGGGAAATCAGCCCCAGCATTTT; cdr3_aa: CAISESLVGNQPQHF
v_call: TRBV19; d_call: TRBD1; clone_size: few; j_call: TRBJ1-2; cdr3_nt: TGTGCCAGTAGTATACGGGGACAGAGATATGGCTACACCTTC; cdr3_aa: CASSIRGQRYGYTF
v_call: TRBV7-3; d_call: NA; clone_size: NA; j_call: TRBJ2-7; cdr3_nt: TGTGCCAGCGCCCCACAGGGCAACTCCAACGAGCAGTACTTC; cdr3_aa: CASAPQGNSNEQYF
v_call: TRBV7-2; d_call: NA; clone_size: few; j_call: TRBJ2-3; cdr3_nt: TGTGCCAGCTCGAAAACAGATACGCAGTATTTT; cdr3_aa: CASSKTDTQYF
v_call: TRBV7-2; d_call: NA; clone_size: NA; j_call: TRBJ2-1; cdr3_nt: TGTGCCAGCAGCTTAGTCAGGGATGAGCAGTTCTTC; cdr3_aa: CASSLVRDEQFF
v_call: TRBV25-1; d_call: NA; clone_size: NA; j_call: TRBJ2-3; cdr3_nt: TGTGCCAGCAGTCCACGCCCGGGCCCCACAGATACGCAGTATTTT; cdr3_aa: CASSPRPGPTDTQYF
v_call: TRBV28; d_call: NA; clone_size: NA; j_call: TRBJ2-7; cdr3_nt: TGTGCCAGCAGTCCTCCAGACTGGCGGTCCTACGAGCAGTACTTC; cdr3_aa: CASSPPDWRSYEQYF
v_call: TRBV18; d_call: NA; clone_size: few; j_call: TRBJ2-1; cdr3_nt: TGTGCCAGCTCGCCGGGGGACAAGCAGTACAATGAGCAGTTCTTC; cdr3_aa: CASSPGDKQYNEQFF
v_call: TRBV5-1; d_call: NA; clone_size: NA; j_call: TRBJ2-7; cdr3_nt: TGCGCCAGCAGCTTGGAGGGGCGGTACGAGCAGTACTTC; cdr3_aa: CASSLEGRYEQYF
v_call: TRBV29-1; d_call: TRBD1; clone_size: few; j_call: TRBJ1-1; cdr3_nt: TGCAGCGTTGAACAGGGGGCGGGCGGCACTGAAGCTTTCTTT; cdr3_aa: CSVEQGAGGTEAFF
v_call: TRBV10-3; d_call: NA; clone_size: few; j_call: TRBJ2-7; cdr3_nt: TGTGCCACAAATCCTCGGGCGCAGGGGCCAAGCTCCTACGAGCAGTACTTC; cdr3_aa: CATNPRAQGPSSYEQYF
v_call: TRBV5-6; d_call: NA; clone_size: NA; j_call: TRBJ2-1; cdr3_nt: TGTGCCAGCAGCCTACTAGGAACCTCCTACAATGAGCAGTTCTTC; cdr3_aa: CASSLLGTSYNEQFF
v_call: TRBV6-1; d_call: TRBD2; clone_size: once; j_call: TRBJ2-7; cdr3_nt: TGTGCCAGCACTGAACCTTTGACTAGCGGGAAACACGAGCAGTACTTC; cdr3_aa: CASTEPLTSGKHEQYF
v_call: TRBV20-1; d_call: NA; clone_size: few; j_call: TRBJ1-2; cdr3_nt: TGCAGTGCTAGTGATTGGGTTGGCTACACCTTC; cdr3_aa: CSASDWVGYTF
v_call: TRBV29-1; d_call: TRBD1; clone_size: few; j_call: TRBJ2-1; cdr3_nt: TGCAGCGTGTCCCGAGGACAGGGGGTTACCTACAATGAGCAGTTCTTC; cdr3_aa: CSVSRGQGVTYNEQFF
v_call: TRBV28; d_call: NA; clone_size: few; j_call: TRBJ1-2; cdr3_nt: TGTGCCAGCAGTTTATTCCAGGATCTCCATGGCTACACCTTC; cdr3_aa: CASSLFQDLHGYTF
v_call: TRBV7-9; d_call: NA; clone_size: NA; j_call: TRBJ2-4; cdr3_nt: TGTGCCAGCAGCTTAGATCTCCTCTGGACCAAAAACATTCAGTACTTC; cdr3_aa: CASSLDLLWTKNIQYF
v_call: TRBV21-1; d_call: NA; clone_size: NA; j_call: TRBJ2-5; cdr3_nt: TGTGCCAGCAGCACCGACGGGACAGGGGTTGGTGACCAAGAGACCCAGTACTTC; cdr3_aa: CASSTDGTGVGDQETQYF
v_call: TRBV7-9; d_call: TRBD1; clone_size: NA; j_call: TRBJ2-1; cdr3_nt: TGTGCCAGCAGCGGGGACAGGGGATCCAGTGAGCAGTTCTTC; cdr3_aa: CASSGDRGSSEQFF
v_call: TRBV2; d_call: TRBD1; clone_size: NA; j_call: TRBJ1-2; cdr3_nt: TGTGCCAGCAGTCCAACGACAGGGTCTAACTATGGCTACACCTTC; cdr3_aa: CASSPTTGSNYGYTF
v_call: TRBV6-5; d_call: TRBD1; clone_size: few; j_call: TRBJ2-5; cdr3_nt: TGTGCCAGCAGCTTCGGGACAGGGGGATCCGGGACCCAGTACTTC; cdr3_aa: CASSFGTGGSGTQYF
v_call: TRBV5-6; d_call: NA; clone_size: NA; j_call: TRBJ1-4; cdr3_nt: TGTGCCAGCAGCTTGGGGGTGCGCTACATACGGGAAAAACTGTTTTTT; cdr3_aa: CASSLGVRYIREKLFF
v_call: TRBV4-2; d_call: TRBD2; clone_size: few; j_call: TRBJ2-2; cdr3_nt: TGTGCCAGCAGCCAAGTTAGCGGGAGCAACACCGGGGAGCTGTTTTTT; cdr3_aa: CASSQVSGSNTGELFF
v_call: TRBV27; d_call: NA; clone_size: NA; j_call: TRBJ2-1; cdr3_nt: TGTGCCAGCAGTTTATGGGCAGGCCCCGACAATGAGCAGTTCTTC; cdr3_aa: CASSLWAGPDNEQFF
v_call: TRBV5-1; d_call: NA; clone_size: few; j_call: TRBJ1-2; cdr3_nt: TGCGCCAGCAGCTTGCATCCTACCAATCAGGGCTACACCTTC; cdr3_aa: CASSLHPTNQGYTF
v_call: TRBV15; d_call: NA; clone_size: few; j_call: TRBJ2-7; cdr3_nt: TGTGCCACCAGAAAAAGTCCGACCTACGAGCAGTACTTC; cdr3_aa: CATRKSPTYEQYF
v_call: TRBV19; d_call: NA; clone_size: NA; j_call: TRBJ2-3; cdr3_nt: TGTGCCAGTTCCAAGAGGCGGGGTGGCACAGATACGCAGTATTTT; cdr3_aa: CASSKRRGGTDTQYF
v_call: TRBV7-9; d_call: NA; clone_size: NA; j_call: TRBJ1-3; cdr3_nt: TGTGCCAGCAGTCAATTTAATGGTTTTAACACCATATATTTT; cdr3_aa: CASSQFNGFNTIYF
v_call: TRBV19; d_call: NA; clone_size: few; j_call: TRBJ2-7; cdr3_nt: TGTGCCAGTAGTGCGCACAGGGACAACTCCTACGAGCAGTACTTC; cdr3_aa: CASSAHRDNSYEQYF
v_call: TRBV21-1; d_call: NA; clone_size: NA; j_call: TRBJ2-6; cdr3_nt: TGTGCCAGCAGCAAAGAAGGGGACTCTGGGGCCAACGTCCTGACTTTC; cdr3_aa: CASSKEGDSGANVLTF
v_call: TRBV25-1; d_call: NA; clone_size: few; j_call: TRBJ2-2; cdr3_nt: TGTGCCAGCAGTGGTTGGGTGGACACCGGGGAGCTGTTTTTT; cdr3_aa: CASSGWVDTGELFF
v_call: TRBV10-3; d_call: NA; clone_size: few; j_call: TRBJ2-7; cdr3_nt: TGTGCCATCAGTCTGGGTGACAGATACGAGCAGTACTTC; cdr3_aa: CAISLGDRYEQYF